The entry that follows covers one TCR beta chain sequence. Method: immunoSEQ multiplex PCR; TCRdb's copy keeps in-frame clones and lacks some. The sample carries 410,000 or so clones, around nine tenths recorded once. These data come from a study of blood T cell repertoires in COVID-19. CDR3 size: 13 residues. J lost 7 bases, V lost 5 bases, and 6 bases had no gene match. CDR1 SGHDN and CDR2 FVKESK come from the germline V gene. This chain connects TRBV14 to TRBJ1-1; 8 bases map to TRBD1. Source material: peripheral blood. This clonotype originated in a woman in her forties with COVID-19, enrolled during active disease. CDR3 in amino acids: CASSKFDRGEAFF. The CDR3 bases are TGTGCCAGCAGCAAATTTGACAGGGGTGAAGCTTTCTTT.